This T cell receptor beta chain stems from a study of shared clonotypes between healthy human individuals. Produced via immunoSEQ multiplex PCR; TCRdb's table is partial and in-frame only. This sample yields under 1,100,000 clones, of which around 76% are seen a single time; less than 1.5% belongs to the top ten. CDR1 LNHDA and CDR2 SQIVND come from the germline V gene (reference sequence). The V end was cut by 6 bases, the J end by 6 bases, with 12 bases between. The CDR3 extends over 14 amino acids. This chain joins TRBV19 and TRBJ1-6; D is possibly TRBD1 (6 bases). This TCR came from a man aged 18-30 years in good health. Specimen: memory CD4+ T cells sorted from blood. The sample's subset: CD45RA-negative fraction. CDR3 nucleotides: TGTGCCAGTAGACAACAGGGAGGTAATTCACCCCTCCACTTT. As protein: CASRQQGGNSPLHF.